The T cell receptor beta chain described here comes from a study of T cells in Graves' hyperthyroidism and ophthalmopathy. This clonotype was detected a few times. As yet, its antigen is unknown. Amplification of TCR beta CDR3 regions was performed using RNA transcripts as template. Carried out on the TCR CDR3, a first-round RT-PCR used the HTBI primer set. TCRdb recomputed calls from the multiplex PCR reads with MiXCR, one row per CDR3 protein. The table records 650,000 to 800,000 distinct CDR3 sequences, over 40% of them present only once. Per germline, CDR1 MGHDK and CDR2 SYGVNS. Trimming removed 7 bases at V and 10 bases at J, with 14 bases between. The CDR3 spans 13 residues. Whole-study findings and limits: Model predictions of ophthalmopathy came a median approximately 6.8 months before onset. Stable hyperthyroidism and ophthalmopathy were separated using 13 V-J signatures.

Patients were excluded for uncontrolled infection, other autoimmune disease, pregnancy or lactation. The receptor's source is an adult man with Graves' disease, either hyperthyroidism or ophthalmopathy (not recorded which). Specimen: peripheral blood or thyroid tissue (not recorded which). The rearrangement joins TRBV25-1 to TRBJ1-6, with D possibly TRBD1 on 6 matching bases. The CDR3 DNA follows: TGTGCCAGCATGAGGTCAGGGGACTCACCCCTCCACTTT. Its translation is CASMRSGDSPLHF. The full variable domain, rest sourced from reference TRBV25-1 and TRBJ1-6, is EADIYQTPRYLVIGTGKKITLECSQTMGHDKMYWYQQDPGMELHLIHYSYGVNSTEKGDLSSESTVSRIRTEHFPLTLESARPSHTSQYLCASMRSGDSPLHFGNGTRLTVT.